This entry lists 32 T cell receptor beta chains sequenced from one sample in a study of OX40 agonist ivuxolimab in advanced cancers. TCRdb keeps only in-frame clones here, not all; method: immunoSEQ multiplex PCR. The table shows some 43,000 clones, with roughly 89% occurring only once. The material sequenced was CD4+ or CD8+ T cells sorted from blood, taken in a trial of the OX40 agonist ivuxolimab. These receptors all come from an adult with an advanced solid tumor such as melanoma, head and neck, liver or kidney cancer.

This clone is a singleton in its sample. The CDR3 region is CASSSGDSGQETQYF. The DNA of the CDR3 is TGTGCCAGCAGCTCGGGCGACTCCGGCCAAGAGACCCAGTACTTC. The rearrangement links TRBV5-8 to TRBJ2-5; D is unclear. V was cut by 3 bases and J by 1 base, with 13 bases left in between. The CDR3 loop spans 15 amino acids. CDR1 SGHTS and CDR2 YDEGEE come from the germline V gene.

This chain joins TRBV2 and TRBJ2-5; possible D gene TRBD2, 6 bases. This CDR3 has 13 residues. Germline V lookup: CDR1 SNHLY, CDR2 FYNNEI. Trimming stripped 4 bases from V and 7 bases from J, with 13 bases between. This chain's CDR3 is CASSGSRDSTQYF. The CDR3 DNA is TGTGCCAGCAGTGGAAGCAGGGACTCGACCCAGTACTTC.

This chain uses TRBV10-2 with TRBJ1-4, with 8 bases aligning to TRBD1. The CDR3 is 14 residues long. Losses at the gene ends were 3 bases for V and 8 bases for J; bases not matched to a gene: 5. CDR1 and CDR2 (germline): WSHSY, SAAADI. The CDR3 nucleotides are TGCGCCAGCAGTGAAGGACAGGGAGGCGAAAAACTGTTTTTT. Protein product: CASSEGQGGEKLFF.

The V and J genes are TRBV10-3 and TRBJ2-2, with a possible D match to TRBD2 (5 bases). With 5 bases removed from V and 7 bases from J, the gap between germline ends came to 8 bases. Germline loops: CDR1 ENHRY, CDR2 SYGVKD. The CDR3 spans 12 residues. The CDR3 coding sequence is TGTGCCATCAGTACACGGGACGGGGAGCTGTTTTTT. It translates to CAISTRDGELFF.

The chain couples TRBV5-6 to TRBJ2-7; TRBD1 aligns across 10 bases. The V segment lost 1 base and the J segment 5 bases; nucleotides outside the gene matches: 3. The CDR3 runs 14 residues. CDR1 and CDR2 (germline): SGHDT, YYEEEE. The CDR3 spells CASSLRDRGNEQYF. The CDR3 DNA reads TGTGCCAGCAGCTTGCGGGACAGGGGCAACGAGCAGTACTTC.

This clone was detected a few times. The rearrangement uses TRBV28 and TRBJ2-1, with a possible D match to TRBD2 (6 bases). V was clipped by 7 bases and J by 6 bases, with 19 bases between them. Germline V lookup: CDR1 MDHEN, CDR2 SYDVKM. CDR3 size: 15 residues. CDR3 sequence reads: CASTHVGGARNEQFF. The CDR3 region has the DNA TGTGCCAGCACCCACGTGGGCGGGGCCCGCAATGAGCAGTTCTTC.

The chain uses TRBV30 and TRBJ1-2, with D hard to call. V lost 5 bases and J lost 3, with 7 bases in between. The CDR3 runs to 11 residues. Looked up from germline, CDR1 is GTSNPN and CDR2 is SVGIG (reference sequence). The CDR3 here is CAWGLDYGYTF. The DNA of the CDR3 is TGTGCCTGGGGCTTGGACTATGGCTACACCTTC.

The gene calls are TRBV28 and TRBJ2-7, with a weak D call TRBD2 (6 bases). V lost 5 bases to trimming and J lost 3 bases, with 11 bases between them. The CDR3 totals 13 residues. The germline gives CDR1 MDHEN, CDR2 SYDVKM. The CDR3 sequence: CASSPSTSYEQYF. CDR3 nucleotides: TGTGCCAGCAGTCCCTCGACTAGCTACGAGCAGTACTTC.

The J gene is TRBJ2-5, the V gene TRBV14; unclear D gene. Looked up from germline, CDR1 is SGHDN and CDR2 is FVKESK. The CDR3 is made up of 15 amino acids. V dropped 0 bases and J dropped 6 bases, with 14 bases sitting between them. CDR3 sequence (DNA): TGTGCCAGCAGCCAAGATCTCATCAACGGAAAGACCCAGTACTTC. Translating it yields CASSQDLINGKTQYF. The full variable domain, in which reference TRBV14 and TRBJ2-5 provide the parts outside the CDR3, is EAGVTQFPSHSVIEKGQTVTLRCDPISGHDNLYWYRRVMGKEIKFLLHFVKESKQDESGMPNNRFLAERTGGTYSTLKVQPAELEDSGVYFCASSQDLINGKTQYFGPGTRLLVL.

This clone came up once. The J gene is TRBJ2-7, the V gene TRBV9, with 11 bases aligning to TRBD2. V lost 0 bases and J lost 0; bases outside the gene matches: 8. Germline CDR1 and CDR2: SGDLS and YYNGEE. This CDR3 spans 18 amino acids. Here the CDR3 reads CASSVGFSGGASSYEQYF. In nucleotides, the CDR3 is TGTGCCAGCAGCGTAGGTTTTAGCGGGGGGGCAAGCTCCTACGAGCAGTACTTC.

The J gene is TRBJ2-1, the V gene TRBV2; no reliable D call. The V and J ends lost 2 bases and 8 bases respectively, with 13 bases between them. The CDR3 totals 14 residues. Germline CDR1 and CDR2: SNHLY and FYNNEI. The CDR3 DNA reads as TGTGCCAGCAGTGAAATGGCCCAGTACGATGAGCAGTTCTTC. It is translated as CASSEMAQYDEQFF.

This chain uses TRBV7-2 with TRBJ2-5, with 15 bases aligning to TRBD2. V trimming: 1 base; J trimming: 1 base; junction bases outside the gene matches: 7. Germline V gives CDR1 SGHTA, CDR2 FQGNSA. The CDR3 has 19 residues. This CDR3 is CASSLGRGLAGGTQETQYF. The CDR3 coding sequence is TGTGCCAGCAGCTTAGGCAGAGGACTAGCGGGGGGGACCCAAGAGACCCAGTACTTC.

The genes are TRBV5-6 and TRBJ1-4; tentatively, D is TRBD1 (6 bases). V lost 4 bases and J 8 bases, leaving 15 bases between the germline ends. CDR1 is SGHDT and CDR2 is YYEEEE in the germline V gene. The CDR3 consists of 14 residues. As DNA, the CDR3 is TGTGCCAGCAGCCTGGGGGACATCGGGGAAAAACTGTTTTTT. It yields the protein CASSLGDIGEKLFF.

The chain couples TRBV5-1 to TRBJ1-4; D gene uncertain. Trimming cost V 0 bases and J 4 bases, with 13 bases left between them. Germline values: CDR1 SGHRS, CDR2 YFSETQ. This CDR3 contains 16 residues. CDR3 amino acids: CASSLGGRVGNEKLFF. In DNA, the CDR3 is TGCGCCAGCAGCTTGGGAGGGAGAGTGGGTAATGAAAAACTGTTTTTT.

The V and J genes are TRBV6-1 and TRBJ1-5; 9 bases are a match to TRBD1. Unmatched junction bases numbered 8, after V lost 7 bases and J lost 4 bases. Germline V CDR1 and CDR2: MNHNS, SASEGT. There are 15 residues in the CDR3. CDR3 region: CASIPGQGGNQPQHF. Here the CDR3 DNA reads TGTGCCAGCATTCCGGGACAGGGAGGGAATCAGCCCCAGCATTTT.

The chain employs TRBV19 and TRBJ1-1, with D unclear. CDR3 length: 14 amino acids. Germline V CDR1 and CDR2: LNHDA, SQIVND (reference sequence). Between the trimmed V and J ends, which lost 5 bases and 3 bases, there was a span of 13 bases. This CDR3 is CASSGVLEDTEAFF. The DNA of the CDR3 is TGTGCCAGTAGTGGGGTATTGGAGGACACTGAAGCTTTCTTT.

The chain employs TRBV19 and TRBJ2-1; D not resolved. The CDR3 is 13 residues long. Germline V gene data show CDR1 as LNHDA and CDR2 as SQIVND (reference sequence). Trimming took 6 bases from V and 10 from J, leaving 16 bases between them. CDR3 sequence reads: CASRSDSEWEQFF. CDR3 in DNA: TGTGCCAGTAGGTCCGACTCCGAGTGGGAGCAGTTCTTC.

The V call is TRBV5-6, the J call TRBJ1-5; D possibly corresponds to TRBD1 (5 bases). This CDR3 region has 16 residues. Trimming cost V 1 base and J 1 base, with 12 bases left between them. Looked up from germline, CDR1 is SGHDT and CDR2 is YYEEEE. The DNA of the CDR3 is TGTGCCAGCAGCTTGTATTCAGGGATCAGCAATCAGCCCCAGCATTTT. Translating it yields CASSLYSGISNQPQHF.

The genes are TRBV5-1 and TRBJ1-4; TRBD1 is a possible D gene (6 bases). This CDR3 is 13 amino acids long. V was shortened by 4 bases and J by 8 bases, with 12 bases between the two germline ends. CDR1 and CDR2 from the germline V gene are SGHRS and YFSETQ. The CDR3 region is CASSLGAREKLFF. For the CDR3, the DNA is TGCGCCAGCAGCCTGGGGGCGCGGGAAAAACTGTTTTTT.

As concerns this clone: At one end, the junction sequence differs from germline, possibly due to a read error. V and J are TRBV7-7 and TRBJ2-5; 8 nucleotides line up with TRBD1. The CDR3 spans 14 residues. CDR1 and CDR2 (germline): SSHAT, FNYEAQ (reference sequence). The CDR3 loop is CASSSRTGHETQYF. The DNA for the CDR3 is TGTGCTAGCAGCTCCCGGACAGGGCACGAGACCCAGTACTTC.

V is TRBV11-2 and J is TRBJ1-2, with D possibly TRBD1 on 5 matching bases. The V end was cut by 0 bases, the J end by 8 bases, with 13 bases between. Germline CDR1 SGHAT, CDR2 FQNNGV. This CDR3 contains 14 residues. For the CDR3, the DNA is TGTGCCAGCAGCTTAGATATTGTGGAGGGGGGCTACACCTTC. This codes for CASSLDIVEGGYTF.

The chain joins TRBV6-1 to TRBJ1-6; 7 positions agree with TRBD1. V lost 4 bases and J lost 4; bases outside the gene matches: 4. CDR1 is MNHNS and CDR2 is SASEGT in the germline V gene. The CDR3 contains 15 residues. Here the CDR3 DNA reads TGTGCCAGCAGTGCCGCAGGGGGTTATAATTCACCCCTCCACTTT. Residues: CASSAAGGYNSPLHF.

The rearrangement uses TRBV19 and TRBJ2-1, with no clear D. There are 13 residues in the CDR3. The V end lost 3 bases, the J end lost 7 bases, and 10 bases lay between the germline ends. The germline gives CDR1 LNHDA, CDR2 SQIVND (reference sequence). The CDR3 nucleotides are TGTGCCAGTAGTATCGTGGCAGCTAATGAGCAGTTCTTC. The encoded protein is CASSIVAANEQFF.

This clone was observed a few times. The chain carries TRBV4-1 and TRBJ2-7, with 8 positions matching TRBD1. CDR3 length equals 16 residues. CDR1 and CDR2 from the germline V gene are MGHRA and YSYEKL. V lost 0 bases to trimming and J lost 4 bases; unmatched junction nucleotides: 8. As DNA, the CDR3 is TGCGCCAGCAGCCAAGAAGGGCAGGGGGCTATTTACGAGCAGTACTTC. Protein sequence: CASSQEGQGAIYEQYF.

The V call is TRBV19, the J call TRBJ2-7, with D possibly being TRBD2 (6 bases). CDR1 is LNHDA, CDR2 SQIVND, per germline (reference sequence). V shed 5 bases and J shed 0 bases, with 14 bases lying between them. CDR3 length: 15 residues. The CDR3: CASSPGVTGSYEQYF. CDR3 coding DNA: TGTGCCAGTAGTCCGGGGGTGACTGGCTCCTACGAGCAGTACTTC.

V gene TRBV29-1 combines with J gene TRBJ1-4, with D tentatively TRBD1 (5 bases). Germline loops: CDR1 SQVTM, CDR2 ANQGSEA. Between the trimmed V and J ends, which lost 6 bases and 4 bases, there was a span of 12 bases. The CDR3 length is 13 residues. The CDR3 sequence: CSVRQSRNEKLFF. The DNA of the CDR3 is TGCAGCGTCAGACAGTCACGTAATGAAAAACTGTTTTTT. Full variable domain (rest looked up from reference TRBV29-1 and TRBJ1-4): SAVISQKPSRDICQRGTSLTIQCQVDSQVTMMFWYRQQPGQSLTLIATANQGSEATYESGFVIDKFPISRPNLTFSTLTVSNMSPEDSSIYLCSVRQSRNEKLFFGSGTQLSVL.

The chain links TRBV19 to TRBJ2-2, with a weak D call TRBD1 (6 bases). This CDR3 region has 14 residues. Germline loops: CDR1 LNHDA, CDR2 SQIVND (reference sequence). V gave up 3 bases and J gave up 7 bases, with 12 bases separating them. CDR3 sequence reads: CASSIRQEDGELFF. For the CDR3, the DNA is TGTGCCAGTAGTATCAGACAGGAGGACGGGGAGCTGTTTTTT. The full variable domain, rest sourced from reference TRBV19 and TRBJ2-2, is DGGITQSPKYLFRKEGQNVTLSCEQNLNHDAMYWYRQDPGQGLRLIYYSQIVNDFQKGDIAEGYSVSREKKESFPLTVTSAQKNPTAFYLCASSIRQEDGELFFGEGSRLTVL.

The chain joins TRBV5-4 to TRBJ2-7, with D perhaps given as TRBD1 or TRBD2 (5 bases each). CDR3 length equals 14 residues. V lost 6 bases and J 5 bases, leaving 18 bases between the germline ends. In germline, CDR1 is SGHNT, CDR2 YYREEE (reference sequence). CDR3 nucleotide sequence: TGTGCCAGCACCCTATCGGGGCGACCCCACGAGCAGTACTTC. Translated: CASTLSGRPHEQYF.

The chain carries TRBV19 and TRBJ2-5; 11 bases match TRBD1. The germline gives CDR1 LNHDA, CDR2 SQIVND (reference sequence). J gave up 3 bases and V 6 bases, and 6 bases lay outside the gene matches. The CDR3 runs 15 residues. For the CDR3, the DNA is TGTGCCAGTAGGGACAGGGGGCGCGATGAAGAGACCCAGTACTTC. Amino acids: CASRDRGRDEETQYF.

The chain links TRBV13 to TRBJ2-2; D gene ambiguous. From germline, CDR1 is PRHDT and CDR2 FYEKMQ (reference sequence). CDR3 size: 13 residues. V dropped 5 bases and J dropped 2 bases, with 6 bases sitting between them. The CDR3 protein is CASSLRNTGELFF. The CDR3 DNA is TGTGCCAGCAGCCTCCGTAACACCGGGGAGCTGTTTTTT.

This clone was counted once. The chain carries TRBV7-9 and TRBJ2-7; TRBD2 agrees at 8 bases. The CDR3 has 14 residues. Germline CDR1 and CDR2: SEHNR and FQNEAQ (reference sequence). Trimming at V came to 5 bases and at J to 2 bases, leaving 5 bases not matched to a gene. CDR3 bases: TGTGCCAGCAGCATAACGGGACTAGCCTACGAGCAGTACTTC. Its protein product is CASSITGLAYEQYF.

The chain joins TRBV5-4 to TRBJ2-4; D could derive from TRBD1 or TRBD2 (6 bases each). The length of the CDR3 is 15 residues. The germline V gene encodes CDR1 SGHNT and CDR2 YYREEE (reference sequence). V was cut by 6 bases and J by 0 bases, with 13 bases left in between. The DNA for the CDR3 is TGTGCCAGCACCGGGGGCGGCCTAGCCAAAAACATTCAGTACTTC. It encodes CASTGGGLAKNIQYF.